Sequencing of this T cell receptor (beta chain) was carried out in a study of neurological immune-mediated disorders. This clonotype was picked up many times. Antigen unknown. The study's findings and limits: Sharing of CDR3 amino acid sequences among expanded clones across subjects was absent, suggesting private repertoires in all groups.

Each TCR transcript was tagged with a 10-nucleotide random UMI during 5'RACE. The authors obtained over 170 million TCR-beta sequences from 15-18 subjects per sequencing run. TCRdb redid the calling of the 5' RACE reads with MiXCR, one entry per CDR3 protein. The sample records more than 20,000 distinct CDR3 sequences, roughly 13% being singletons. CDR3 length: 14 amino acids. Germline V CDR1 and CDR2: LNHNV, YYDKDF (reference sequence). Trimming pared 4 bases from V and 5 bases from J, leaving 15 bases between. The sequence was obtained from a woman aged 40 to 49 with HTLV-1-associated myelopathy (HAM/TSP). The rearrangement joins TRBV15 to TRBJ2-7; no firm D call. What was sequenced was PBMCs. CDR3 in DNA: TGTGCCACCAGCATAGGACGGCTAGGCAACGAGCAGTACTTC. Protein: CATSIGRLGNEQYF.